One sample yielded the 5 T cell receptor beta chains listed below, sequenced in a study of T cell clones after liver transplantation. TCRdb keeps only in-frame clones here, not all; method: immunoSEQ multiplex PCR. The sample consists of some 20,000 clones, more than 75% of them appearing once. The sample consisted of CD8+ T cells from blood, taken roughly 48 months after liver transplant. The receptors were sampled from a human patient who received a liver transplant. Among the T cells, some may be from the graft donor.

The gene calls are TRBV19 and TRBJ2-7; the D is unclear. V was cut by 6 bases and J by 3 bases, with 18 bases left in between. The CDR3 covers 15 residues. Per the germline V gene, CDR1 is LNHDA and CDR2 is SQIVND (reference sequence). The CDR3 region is CASSPSSSTYYEQYF. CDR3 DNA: TGTGCCAGTAGCCCTTCGTCCAGCACGTACTACGAGCAGTACTTC.

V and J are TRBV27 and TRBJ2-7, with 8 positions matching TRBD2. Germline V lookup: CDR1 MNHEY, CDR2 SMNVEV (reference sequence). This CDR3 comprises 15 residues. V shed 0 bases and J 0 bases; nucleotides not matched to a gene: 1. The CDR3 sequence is CASSLSTSGSYEQYF. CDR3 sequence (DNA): TGTGCCAGCAGTTTATCCACTAGCGGCTCCTACGAGCAGTACTTC.

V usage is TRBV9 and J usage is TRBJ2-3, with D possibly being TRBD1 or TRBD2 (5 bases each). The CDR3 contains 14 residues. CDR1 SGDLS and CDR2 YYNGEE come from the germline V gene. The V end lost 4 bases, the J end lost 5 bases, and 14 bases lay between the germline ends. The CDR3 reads CASSLWGSGDTQYF. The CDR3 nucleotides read TGTGCCAGCAGCTTGTGGGGGTCAGGAGATACGCAGTATTTT.

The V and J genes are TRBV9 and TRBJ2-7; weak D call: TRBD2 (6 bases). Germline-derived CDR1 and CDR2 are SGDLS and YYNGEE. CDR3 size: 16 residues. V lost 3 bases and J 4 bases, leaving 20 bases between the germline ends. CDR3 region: CASSATRGGPRYEQYF. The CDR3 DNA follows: TGTGCCAGCAGCGCCACCCGGGGAGGTCCACGATACGAGCAGTACTTC.

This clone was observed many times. The CDR3 DNA reads as TGTGCCAGTGCCGCAGGGGCCTCCTACGAGCAGTACTTC. This translates into CASAAGASYEQYF. The chain employs TRBV16 and TRBJ2-7, with D perhaps matching TRBD1 (6 bases). The ends were cut back, 9 bases at V and 0 bases at J, with 12 bases in the middle. Germline loops: CDR1 KGHSY, CDR2 FQNENV. This CDR3 comprises 13 residues.